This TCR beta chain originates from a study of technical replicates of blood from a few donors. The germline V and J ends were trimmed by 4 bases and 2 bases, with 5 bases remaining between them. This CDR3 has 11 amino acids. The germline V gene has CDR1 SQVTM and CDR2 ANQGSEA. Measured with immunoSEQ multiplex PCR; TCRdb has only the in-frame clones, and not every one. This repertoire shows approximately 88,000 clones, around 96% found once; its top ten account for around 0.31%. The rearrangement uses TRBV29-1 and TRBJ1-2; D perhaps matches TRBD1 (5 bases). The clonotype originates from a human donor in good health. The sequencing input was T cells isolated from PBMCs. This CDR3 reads CSVGQNYGYTF. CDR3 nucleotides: TGCAGCGTTGGACAGAACTATGGCTACACCTTC.